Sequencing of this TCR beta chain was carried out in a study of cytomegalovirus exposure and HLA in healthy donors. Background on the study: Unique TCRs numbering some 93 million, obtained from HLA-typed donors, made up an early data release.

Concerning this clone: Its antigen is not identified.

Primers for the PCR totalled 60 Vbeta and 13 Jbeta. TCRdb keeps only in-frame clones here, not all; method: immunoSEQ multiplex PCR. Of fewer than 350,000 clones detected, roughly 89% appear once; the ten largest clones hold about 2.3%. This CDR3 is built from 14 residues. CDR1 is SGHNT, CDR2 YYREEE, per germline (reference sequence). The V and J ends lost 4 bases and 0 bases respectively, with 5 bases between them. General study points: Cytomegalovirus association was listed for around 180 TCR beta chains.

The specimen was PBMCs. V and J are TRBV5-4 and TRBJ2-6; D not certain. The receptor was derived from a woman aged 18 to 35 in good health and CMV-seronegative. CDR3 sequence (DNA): TGTGCCAGCAGCGGCCTCTCTGGGGCCAACGTCCTGACTTTC. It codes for CASSGLSGANVLTF.